This T cell receptor beta chain was retrieved from a study of immune heterogeneity within non-small cell lung tumors (dated by TCRdb to between 2018 and 2020). General notes on the study: Histology comprised several squamous cell carcinomas, roughly ten non-squamous carcinomas and 1 tumor not otherwise specified. Transcriptome data were available for just roughly 43 loci from 12 patients, whereas TCR repertoire analysis spanned around 57 tumor loci from roughly 14 patients. Whole-exome sequencing, RNA-seq and TCR beta repertoire sequencing were combined for multiple spatially distinct regions from each NSCLC tumor so that intratumoral immune heterogeneity could be examined. For mutant peptides 8 to 11 amino acids long, netMHCpan-3.0 predicted neoantigen binding to the HLA alleles of each patient. Broad study findings and their caveats: High-frequency TCR beta clonotypes were largely distinct between individual patients. Within a patient, the same dominant CDR3B clonotypes appeared at multiple loci, but different tumor locations also contained unique high-frequency clones. Local tumor mutational burden and local T-cell repertoire clonality had a statistically significant but moderate positive correlation (R 0.3 to 0.4).

Its CDR3 holds 16 amino acids, cysteine through phenylalanine. Just the 48-base CDR3 DNA is kept, in frame starting at base 1. CDR1 and CDR2, looked up from the germline V gene (reference sequence), are LNHDA and SQIVND. A single count supports this clonotype. Its antigen target is currently unknown. No much larger clone is present one base from it, and per-base qualities are unavailable. Just one read gives weak support. The TCR beta CDR3 region was amplified with a multiplex PCR system whose first round of approximately 10 cycles used 32 V-gene forward primers and 13 J-gene reverse primers. A QIAGEN Multiplex PCR Kit was used for first-round PCR, and the primer sequences were filed in Chinese patent CN105087789A. A second PCR round added Illumina universal primers using the Phusion High-Fidelity PCR Kit. Paired-end sequencing of TCR libraries was carried out on the Illumina HiSeq X Ten platform at a read length of 151 bp. The authors' analysis ran thus. Cutadapt removed reads without multiplex PCR primers, PEAR merged read pairs, and MiXCR with default settings called CDR3 regions. Repertoire diversity used Shannon entropy, and clonality was computed as one minus Shannon entropy divided by ln of productive unique sequence count. Dominant or high-frequency T-cell clones were defined as clonotypes at frequencies of at least 0.5%. The public reads were quality trimmed at Q25 with fastp and then assembled into clones with MiXCR by TCRdb, keeping productive beta chains. Duplicate CDR3 protein sequences are folded into a single record with the most common DNA and genes. The V and J calls were determined by TCRdb, not by the authors. The sample profile shows approximately 9,500 distinct CDR3 sequences; about 30% of them were found once. The ten largest clones take up roughly a quarter of the sample.

The TCR template was genomic DNA extracted from bulk tumor tissue, and about 0.6 ug of gDNA was amplified for each sample. Multiple biopsies per primary tumor were taken during surgery, spaced as far apart as possible within the tumor mass. The study cohort was described as untreated, and the patients were newly diagnosed NSCLC cases having curative surgery. The donor group was made up of roughly 15 newly diagnosed non-small cell lung cancer patients undergoing surgery with curative intent. Two independent pathologists examined the resected tumor masses. Sequencing was performed only on DNA and RNA samples of high quality.

The source material was lung tumor tissue. The TCR was taken from a woman aged 45-65 years with non-small cell lung cancer. The sequence joins TRBV19 to TRBJ2-1; TRBD2 aligns with 9 central bases. The CDR3 is CARRGGGRGGMNEQFF. The DNA sequence follows: TGTGCGAGGAGGGGGGGGGGGCGGGGGGGTATGAATGAGCAGTTCTTC.